This T cell receptor (beta chain) was recorded in a study of shared clonotypes between healthy human individuals. Whole-study context: Used for every donor were three CD4 naive, three CD4 memory, two CD8 naive and one CD8 memory plate.

Measured with immunoSEQ multiplex PCR; TCRdb has only the in-frame clones, and not every one. The repertoire has approximately 600,000 clones, approximately 95% of them found once; the top ten carry over 0.095%. As to this clone: Its antigen is as yet unknown.

Points from the study as a whole: Few donors restricted represented genetic and exposure-history diversity.

V lost 5 bases to trimming and J lost 0 bases, with 11 bases between them. The CDR3 length is 15 residues. Germline V gene data show CDR1 as SGHAT and CDR2 as FQDESV (reference sequence). Naive CD8 isolation took CD45RO-negative cells positively selected for CCR7 and excluded terminally differentiated effector memory CD45RA+ cells. Donors included only healthy HIV-negative adults lacking recent acute infections or vaccinations. The specimen was naive CD8+ T cells sorted from blood. The chain couples TRBV11-1 to TRBJ1-3; D not resolved. The TCR was taken from a woman aged 25 to 39 in good health. In DNA form, the CDR3 reads TGTGCCAGCAGCGGTTTCAGCGGCTCTGGAAACACCATATATTTT. It encodes CASSGFSGSGNTIYF.